The following is a T cell receptor beta chain sequence with its context. This sample was taken from a study of cytomegalovirus exposure and HLA in healthy donors. With 6 bases clipped from V and 4 bases from J, the junction kept 15 bases outside the gene matches. This CDR3 has 16 amino acids. CDR1 and CDR2 from the germline V gene are MDHEN and SYDVKM. Use of 60 Vbeta and 13 Jbeta primers characterized the PCR. Measured with immunoSEQ multiplex PCR; TCRdb has only the in-frame clones, and not every one. The sample has about 130,000 clones, around nine tenths seen once. The source of this sequence is a woman aged 25 to 45 in good health and CMV-seronegative. The chain couples TRBV28 to TRBJ2-7, with 7 bases matching TRBD2. Sequencing was carried out using PBMCs. CDR3 loop: CASRVGGGYGPYEQYF. The DNA for the CDR3 is TGTGCCAGCAGAGTGGGGGGGGGTTATGGGCCTTACGAGCAGTACTTC.